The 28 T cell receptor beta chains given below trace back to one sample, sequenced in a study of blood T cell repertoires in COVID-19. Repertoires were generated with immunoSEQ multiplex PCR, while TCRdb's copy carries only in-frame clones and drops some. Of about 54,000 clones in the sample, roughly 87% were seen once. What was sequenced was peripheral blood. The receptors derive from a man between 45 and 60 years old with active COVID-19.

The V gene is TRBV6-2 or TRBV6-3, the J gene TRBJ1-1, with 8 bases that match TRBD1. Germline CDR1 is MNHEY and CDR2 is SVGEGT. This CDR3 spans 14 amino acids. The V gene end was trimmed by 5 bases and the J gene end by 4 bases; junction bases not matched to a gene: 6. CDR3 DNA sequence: TGTGCCAGCAGTAACGGGGACAGGTCCACTGAAGCTTTCTTT. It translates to CASSNGDRSTEAFF.

In DNA form, the CDR3 reads TGCAGCGCCACCGGGGACAGCCCCCCCTACGAGCAGTACTTC. It codes for CSATGDSPPYEQYF. J is TRBJ2-7 and V is TRBV29-1; the match to TRBD1 covers 7 bases. The ends lost 7 bases at V and 2 bases at J; junction bases unmatched: 11. The V gene's germline CDR1 is SQVTM and CDR2 ANQGSEA. The CDR3 length is 14 residues.

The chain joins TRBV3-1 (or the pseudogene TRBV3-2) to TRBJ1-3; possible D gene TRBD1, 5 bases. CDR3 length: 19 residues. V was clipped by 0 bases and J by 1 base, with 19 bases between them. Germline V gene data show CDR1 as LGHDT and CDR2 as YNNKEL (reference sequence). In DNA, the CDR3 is TGTGCCAGCAGCCAAGATTTGGCCGGGAGGACACGATCTGGAAACACCATATATTTT. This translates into CASSQDLAGRTRSGNTIYF.

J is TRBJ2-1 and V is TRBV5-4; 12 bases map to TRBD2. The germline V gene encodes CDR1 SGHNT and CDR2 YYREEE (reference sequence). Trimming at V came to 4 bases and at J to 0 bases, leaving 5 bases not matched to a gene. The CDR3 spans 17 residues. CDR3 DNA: TGTGCCAGCAGCCTAGCGGGAGGGCAAAGCTCCTACAATGAGCAGTTCTTC. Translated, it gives CASSLAGGQSSYNEQFF.

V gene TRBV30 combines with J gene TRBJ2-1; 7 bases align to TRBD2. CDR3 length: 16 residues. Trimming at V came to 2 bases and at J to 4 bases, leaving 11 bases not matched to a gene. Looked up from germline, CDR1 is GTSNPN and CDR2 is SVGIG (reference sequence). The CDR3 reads CAWSKVSAGRYNEQFF. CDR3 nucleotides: TGTGCCTGGAGTAAAGTATCAGCGGGAAGGTACAATGAGCAGTTCTTC.

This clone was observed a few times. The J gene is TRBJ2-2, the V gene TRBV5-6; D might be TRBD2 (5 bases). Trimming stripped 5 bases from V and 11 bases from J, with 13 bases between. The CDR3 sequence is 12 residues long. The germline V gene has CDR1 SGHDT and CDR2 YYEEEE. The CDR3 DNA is TGTGCCAGCAGACGTACACCGGGAGAGCTGTTTTTT. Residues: CASRRTPGELFF.

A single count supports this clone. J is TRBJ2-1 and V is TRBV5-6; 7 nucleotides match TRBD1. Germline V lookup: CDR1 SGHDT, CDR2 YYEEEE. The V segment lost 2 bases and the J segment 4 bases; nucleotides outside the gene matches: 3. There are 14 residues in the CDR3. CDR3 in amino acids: CASSLGQEYNEQFF. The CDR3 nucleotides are TGTGCCAGCAGCTTAGGACAGGAGTACAATGAGCAGTTCTTC.

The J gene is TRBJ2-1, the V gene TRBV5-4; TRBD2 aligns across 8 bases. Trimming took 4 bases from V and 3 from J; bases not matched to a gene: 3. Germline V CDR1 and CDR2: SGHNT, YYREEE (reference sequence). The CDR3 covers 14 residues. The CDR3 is CASSTSGGYNEQFF. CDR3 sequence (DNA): TGTGCCAGCAGCACCAGCGGGGGCTACAATGAGCAGTTCTTC.

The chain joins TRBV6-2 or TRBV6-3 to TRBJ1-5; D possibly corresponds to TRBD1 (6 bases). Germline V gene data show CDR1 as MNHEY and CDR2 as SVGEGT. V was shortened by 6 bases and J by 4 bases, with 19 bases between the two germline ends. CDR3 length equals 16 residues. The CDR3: CASSRRYRDGNQPQHF. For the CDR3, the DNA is TGTGCCAGCAGCCGCCGATACAGGGACGGAAATCAGCCCCAGCATTTT.

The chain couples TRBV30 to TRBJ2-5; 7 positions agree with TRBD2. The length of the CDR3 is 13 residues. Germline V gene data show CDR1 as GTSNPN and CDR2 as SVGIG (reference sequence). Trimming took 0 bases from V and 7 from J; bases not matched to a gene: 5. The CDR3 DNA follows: TGTGCCTGGAGTGTAACTAGCGAGGGGACCCAGTACTTC. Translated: CAWSVTSEGTQYF.

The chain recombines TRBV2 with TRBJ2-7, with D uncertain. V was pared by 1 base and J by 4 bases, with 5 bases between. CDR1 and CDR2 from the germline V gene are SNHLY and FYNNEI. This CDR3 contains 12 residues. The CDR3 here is CASSEGRYEQYF. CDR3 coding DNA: TGTGCCAGCAGTGAAGGCCGGTACGAGCAGTACTTC.

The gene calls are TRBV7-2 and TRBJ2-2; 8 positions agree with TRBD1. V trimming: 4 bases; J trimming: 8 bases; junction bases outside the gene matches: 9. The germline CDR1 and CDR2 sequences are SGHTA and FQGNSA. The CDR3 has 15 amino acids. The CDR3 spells CASSSRGRGSGELFF. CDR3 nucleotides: TGTGCCAGCAGCTCCAGGGGGCGGGGATCGGGGGAGCTGTTTTTT.

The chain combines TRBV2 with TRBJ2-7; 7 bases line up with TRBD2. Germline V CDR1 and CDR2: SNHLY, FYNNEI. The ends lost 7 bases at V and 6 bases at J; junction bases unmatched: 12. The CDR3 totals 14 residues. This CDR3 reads CASKASGPRGEQYF. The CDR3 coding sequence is TGTGCCAGCAAGGCTAGCGGCCCTCGTGGCGAGCAGTACTTC.

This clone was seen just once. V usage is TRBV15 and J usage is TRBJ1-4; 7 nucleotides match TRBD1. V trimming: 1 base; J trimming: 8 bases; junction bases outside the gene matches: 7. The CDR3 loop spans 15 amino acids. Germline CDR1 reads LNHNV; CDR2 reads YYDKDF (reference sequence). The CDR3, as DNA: TGTGCCACCAGCAGAGCCATCGGGACAGACGAAAAACTGTTTTTT. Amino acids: CATSRAIGTDEKLFF.

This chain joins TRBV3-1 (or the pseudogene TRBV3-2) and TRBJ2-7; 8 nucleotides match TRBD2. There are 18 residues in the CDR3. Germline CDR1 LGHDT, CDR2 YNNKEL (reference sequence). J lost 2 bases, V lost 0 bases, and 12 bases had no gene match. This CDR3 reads CASSQDYSSGAYTYEQYF. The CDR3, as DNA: TGTGCCAGCAGCCAAGATTATAGTAGCGGGGCATACACCTACGAGCAGTACTTC.

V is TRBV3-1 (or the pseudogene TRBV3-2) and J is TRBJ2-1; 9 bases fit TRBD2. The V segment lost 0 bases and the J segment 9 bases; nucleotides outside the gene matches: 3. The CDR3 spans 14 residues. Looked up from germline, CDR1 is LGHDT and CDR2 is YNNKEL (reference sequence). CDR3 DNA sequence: TGTGCCAGCAGCCAAGATCGGACTAGCGTTGAGCAGTTCTTC. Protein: CASSQDRTSVEQFF.

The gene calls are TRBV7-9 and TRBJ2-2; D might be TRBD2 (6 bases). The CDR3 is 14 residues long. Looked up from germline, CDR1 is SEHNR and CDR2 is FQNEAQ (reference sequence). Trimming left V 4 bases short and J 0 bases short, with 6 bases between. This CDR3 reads CASSWGANTGELFF. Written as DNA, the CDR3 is TGTGCCAGCAGCTGGGGGGCGAACACCGGGGAGCTGTTTTTT. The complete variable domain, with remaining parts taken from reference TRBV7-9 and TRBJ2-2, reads DTGVSQNPRHKITKRGQNVTFRCDPISEHNRLYWYRQTLGQGPEFLTYFQNEAQLEKSRLLSDRFSAERPKGSFSTLEIQRTEQGDSAMYLCASSWGANTGELFFGEGSRLTVL.

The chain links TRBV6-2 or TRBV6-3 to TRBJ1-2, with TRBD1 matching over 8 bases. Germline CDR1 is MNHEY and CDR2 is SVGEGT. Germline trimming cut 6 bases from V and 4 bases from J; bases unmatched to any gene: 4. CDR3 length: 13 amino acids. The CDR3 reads CASSPGQVYGYTF. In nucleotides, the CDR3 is TGTGCCAGCAGCCCGGGACAGGTCTATGGCTACACCTTC.

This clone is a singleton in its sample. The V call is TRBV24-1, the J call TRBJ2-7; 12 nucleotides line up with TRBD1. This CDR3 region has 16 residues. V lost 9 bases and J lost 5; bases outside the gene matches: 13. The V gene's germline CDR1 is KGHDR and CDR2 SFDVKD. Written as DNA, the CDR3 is TGTGCCACCTATGATCGGGACAGGGGGCTCCTCCACGAGCAGTACTTC. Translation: CATYDRDRGLLHEQYF.

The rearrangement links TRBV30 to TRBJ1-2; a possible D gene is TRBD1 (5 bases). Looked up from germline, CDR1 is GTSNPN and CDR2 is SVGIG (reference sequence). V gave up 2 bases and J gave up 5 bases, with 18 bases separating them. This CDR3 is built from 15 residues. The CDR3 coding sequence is TGTGCCTGGAGTTTTTCCAGGGTGGGTAAATATGGCTACACCTTC. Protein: CAWSFSRVGKYGYTF.

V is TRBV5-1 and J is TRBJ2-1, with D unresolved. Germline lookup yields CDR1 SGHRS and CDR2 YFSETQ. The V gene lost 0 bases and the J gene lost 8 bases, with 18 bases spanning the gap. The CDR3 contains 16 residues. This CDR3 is CASSLAVVQDRDEQFF. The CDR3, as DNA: TGCGCCAGCAGCTTGGCCGTGGTGCAGGATCGAGATGAGCAGTTCTTC.

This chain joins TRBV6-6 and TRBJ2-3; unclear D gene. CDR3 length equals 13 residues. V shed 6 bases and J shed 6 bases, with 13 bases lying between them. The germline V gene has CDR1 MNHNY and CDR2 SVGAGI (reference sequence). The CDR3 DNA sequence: TGTGCCAGCAGAGCCCACGGAGTGGATACGCAGTATTTT. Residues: CASRAHGVDTQYF.

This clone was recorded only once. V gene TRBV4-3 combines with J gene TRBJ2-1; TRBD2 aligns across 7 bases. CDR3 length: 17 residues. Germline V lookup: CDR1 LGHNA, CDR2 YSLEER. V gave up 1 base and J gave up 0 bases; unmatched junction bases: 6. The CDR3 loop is CASSQVASGDSYNEQFF. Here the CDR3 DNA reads TGCGCCAGCAGCCAAGTCGCCAGCGGGGACTCCTACAATGAGCAGTTCTTC.

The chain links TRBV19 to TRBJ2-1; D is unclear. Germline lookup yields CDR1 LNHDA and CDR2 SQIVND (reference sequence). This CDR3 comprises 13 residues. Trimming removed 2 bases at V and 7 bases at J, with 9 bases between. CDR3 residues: CASSITAGNEQFF. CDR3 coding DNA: TGTGCCAGTAGTATAACGGCAGGAAATGAGCAGTTCTTC.

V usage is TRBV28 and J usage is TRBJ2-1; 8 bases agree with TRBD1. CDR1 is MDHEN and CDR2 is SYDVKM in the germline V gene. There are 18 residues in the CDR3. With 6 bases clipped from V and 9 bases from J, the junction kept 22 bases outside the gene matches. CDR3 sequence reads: CASSPGQGRGHSWGEQFF. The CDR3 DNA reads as TGTGCCAGCAGCCCTGGACAGGGACGAGGGCATAGCTGGGGTGAGCAGTTCTTC.

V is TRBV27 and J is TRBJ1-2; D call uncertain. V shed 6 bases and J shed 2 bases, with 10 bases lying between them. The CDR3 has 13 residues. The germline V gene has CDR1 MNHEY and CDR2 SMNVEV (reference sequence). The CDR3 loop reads CASRRSVNYGYTF. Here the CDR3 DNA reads TGTGCCAGCAGGCGCTCCGTCAACTATGGCTACACCTTC.

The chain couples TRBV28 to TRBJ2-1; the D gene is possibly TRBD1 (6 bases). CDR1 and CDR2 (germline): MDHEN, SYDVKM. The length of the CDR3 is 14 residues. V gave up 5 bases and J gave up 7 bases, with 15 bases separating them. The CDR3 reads CASSVFIQGNEQFF. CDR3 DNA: TGTGCCAGCAGTGTATTCATACAGGGTAATGAGCAGTTCTTC.

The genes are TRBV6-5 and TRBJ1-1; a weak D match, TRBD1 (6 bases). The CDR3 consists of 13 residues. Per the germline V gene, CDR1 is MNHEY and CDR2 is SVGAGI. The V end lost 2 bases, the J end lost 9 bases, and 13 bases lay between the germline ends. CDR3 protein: CASSYQTGFQAFF. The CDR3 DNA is TGTGCCAGCAGTTACCAAACAGGGTTTCAAGCTTTCTTT.